What follows are 22 T cell receptor beta chains derived from one specimen sequenced in a study of cytomegalovirus exposure and HLA in healthy donors. Primers: 60 Vbeta forward and 13 Jbeta reverse. The assay was immunoSEQ multiplex PCR, and TCRdb's table has in-frame clones only and misses some. This table holds roughly 160,000 clones, around 85% found once. Sequencing was carried out using PBMCs. These TCRs come from a boy younger than 10 in good health and CMV-seronegative.

This clone was seen a handful of times. The J gene is TRBJ2-1, the V gene TRBV4-1, with 9 bases matching TRBD2. Germline assignment: CDR1 MGHRA and CDR2 YSYEKL. V was clipped by 1 base and J by 5 bases; unmatched bases: 6. CDR3 length: 16 amino acids. In nucleotides, the CDR3 is TGCGCCAGCAGCCAAGGGTGGGCTAGCGGGGACAATGAGCAGTTCTTC. Translation gives CASSQGWASGDNEQFF.

This clone was seen a single time. This chain connects TRBV5-1 to TRBJ2-1, with D tentatively TRBD2 (6 bases). The ends were cut back, 6 bases at V and 5 bases at J, with 12 bases in the middle. The CDR3 totals 13 residues. The V gene's germline CDR1 is SGHRS and CDR2 YFSETQ. CDR3 in amino acids: CASNLGTHNEQFF. The CDR3 nucleotides are TGCGCCAGCAACCTGGGGACTCACAATGAGCAGTTCTTC. Supplemented by reference TRBV5-1 and TRBJ2-1, the full variable domain reads KAGVTQTPRYLIKTRGQQVTLSCSPISGHRSVSWYQQTPGQGLQFLFEYFSETQRNKGNFPGRFSGRQFSNSRSEMNVSTLELGDSALYLCASNLGTHNEQFFGPGTRLTVL.

The chain joins TRBV6-1 to TRBJ1-5; D is unresolved. V gave up 2 bases and J gave up 4 bases, with 12 bases separating them. Germline CDR1 and CDR2: MNHNS and SASEGT. The CDR3 contains 15 residues. The DNA for the CDR3 is TGTGCCAGCAGTGAAAATCGGGGATTTAATCAGCCCCAGCATTTT. Its translation: CASSENRGFNQPQHF.

The CDR3 coding sequence is TGTGCCAGCAGTTTCGCAGGCAGGGGGCGAATGTCGGTTAACGAGCAGTACGTC. Protein product: CASSFAGRGRMSVNEQYV. The chain is built from TRBV28 and TRBJ2-7, with 8 nucleotides matching TRBD1. The germline V gene encodes CDR1 MDHEN and CDR2 SYDVKM. CDR3 size: 18 residues. After removal of 3 bases from V and 5 bases from J, the junction contained 18 bases not matched to a gene.

The chain combines TRBV6-1 with TRBJ2-5; D perhaps matches TRBD2 (6 bases). CDR1 MNHNS and CDR2 SASEGT come from the germline V gene. The V end lost 6 bases, the J end lost 5 bases, and 7 bases lay between the germline ends. The CDR3 contains 11 residues. The CDR3 here is CASRGLETQYF. CDR3 in DNA: TGTGCCAGCAGGGGACTTGAGACCCAGTACTTC.

The V and J genes are TRBV19 and TRBJ1-5; D remains ambiguous. Trimming stripped 2 bases from V and 0 bases from J, with 8 bases between. In germline, CDR1 is LNHDA, CDR2 SQIVND (reference sequence). The CDR3 contains 15 residues. CDR3 sequence: CASSIQQNSNQPQHF. The CDR3 nucleotides are TGTGCCAGTAGTATACAACAAAATAGCAATCAGCCCCAGCATTTT.

This chain connects TRBV2 to TRBJ2-1; D not resolved. The germline V and J ends were trimmed by 10 bases and 4 bases, with 8 bases remaining between them. The CDR3 is 11 residues long. CDR1 and CDR2 (germline): SNHLY, FYNNEI. In DNA, the CDR3 is TGTGCCACTATTTCGTACAATGAGCAGTTCTTC. This gives the protein CATISYNEQFF.

CDR3 protein: CASSAITGGRNTEAFF. In DNA, the CDR3 is TGTGCCAGCAGTGCTATTACAGGGGGCAGGAACACTGAAGCTTTCTTT. V is TRBV25-1 and J is TRBJ1-1; TRBD1 agrees at 9 bases. J was trimmed by 1 base and V by 4 bases; bases with no gene match: 7. This CDR3 has 16 residues. The germline gives CDR1 MGHDK, CDR2 SYGVNS.

The chain carries TRBV6-1 and TRBJ1-5; 7 bases agree with TRBD1. The junction had 5 bases not matched to a gene; V was cut back by 6 bases and J by 0 bases. The V gene's germline CDR1 is MNHNS and CDR2 SASEGT. The CDR3 has 15 amino acids. CDR3 in DNA: TGTGCCAGCAGAACTGACAGGGATAGCAATCAGCCCCAGCATTTT. This codes for CASRTDRDSNQPQHF.

The rearrangement uses TRBV7-8 and TRBJ2-5; TRBD1 aligns across 7 bases. CDR3 size: 14 residues. The germline gives CDR1 SGHVS, CDR2 FQNEAQ. V was clipped by 7 bases and J by 4 bases; unmatched bases: 9. The CDR3 bases are TGTGCCAGCACCCCGAGGGGGCTGGGAGAGACCCAGTACTTC. Protein sequence: CASTPRGLGETQYF.

This clone was counted only a few times. The chain is built from TRBV6-5 and TRBJ1-2, with D perhaps matching TRBD1 (5 bases). CDR1 is MNHEY and CDR2 is SVGAGI in the germline V gene. Trimming shortened V by 8 bases and J by 4 bases, and 14 bases separated the two germline ends. The CDR3 is made up of 13 amino acids. This chain's CDR3 is CASRGRGTYGYTF. CDR3 DNA sequence: TGTGCCAGCCGGGGCCGGGGGACCTATGGCTACACCTTC.

The CDR3 bases are TGTGCCAGCAGGTCCCTCGGGTACGAGCAGTTCTTC. This translates into CASRSLGYEQFF. The chain recombines TRBV28 with TRBJ2-1, with D unresolved. This CDR3 has 12 residues. Germline V lookup: CDR1 MDHEN, CDR2 SYDVKM. Trimming took off 6 bases at V and 10 bases at J, with 13 bases between the two ends.

This clone was detected a few times. Different DNA sequences within this sample yield the same CDR3. V usage is TRBV28 and J usage is TRBJ2-5; D not resolved. V was cut by 5 bases and J by 4 bases, with 5 bases left in between. CDR3 length: 11 amino acids. CDR1 and CDR2 (germline): MDHEN, SYDVKM. CDR3 nucleotides: TGTGCCAGCAGTCCGCGAGAGACCCAGTACTTC. Encoded protein: CASSPRETQYF.

The CDR3 sequence is CASSWGDLGTEAFF. The CDR3 DNA follows: TGTGCCAGCAGCTGGGGGGACCTGGGGACTGAAGCTTTCTTT. The chain carries TRBV5-5 and TRBJ1-1, with a possible D match to TRBD1 (5 bases). The CDR3 sequence is 14 residues long. Germline values: CDR1 SGHKS, CDR2 YYEKEE (reference sequence). Trimming pared 3 bases from V and 5 bases from J, leaving 14 bases between.

This clone occurred a few times. The V call is TRBV28, the J call TRBJ1-2; 7 nucleotides line up with TRBD1. The CDR3 is 12 residues long. J gave up 8 bases and V 4 bases, and 4 bases lay outside the gene matches. Per germline, CDR1 MDHEN and CDR2 SYDVKM. CDR3 bases: TGTGCCAGCAGTTCTCTGACAGGGGGCTACACCTTC. It specifies CASSSLTGGYTF.

The rearrangement joins TRBV6-4 to TRBJ2-1, with D possibly TRBD2 on 6 matching bases. From germline, CDR1 is MRHNA and CDR2 SNTAGT. The V gene lost 0 bases and the J gene lost 8 bases, with 11 bases spanning the gap. This CDR3 is 14 amino acids long. CDR3 sequence: CASSDSGTSDEQFF. Here the CDR3 DNA reads TGTGCCAGCAGTGACTCGGGGACTTCAGATGAGCAGTTCTTC.

The genes are TRBV2 and TRBJ2-7, with 11 bases identical to TRBD1. V gave up 4 bases and J gave up 7 bases; unmatched junction bases: 9. CDR3 length: 15 amino acids. CDR1 and CDR2 from the germline V gene are SNHLY and FYNNEI. The CDR3: CASSGIRTGGREQYV. CDR3 nucleotide sequence: TGTGCCAGCAGTGGGATCAGGACAGGGGGCCGAGAGCAGTACGTC.

This chain links TRBV18 with TRBJ2-7; D is possibly TRBD2 (7 bases). V lost 6 bases to trimming and J lost 7 bases, with 19 bases between them. This CDR3 is 14 amino acids long. The V gene's germline CDR1 is KGHSH and CDR2 LQKENI. DNA for the CDR3: TGTGCCAGCTCGCCGGGCGGGGGCCCTGGAGAGCAGTACGTC. The encoded protein is CASSPGGGPGEQYV.

This rearrangement joins TRBV7-8 to TRBJ1-2, with 9 nucleotides matching TRBD1. Trimming at V came to 3 bases and at J to 2 bases, leaving 10 bases not matched to a gene. This CDR3 spans 17 amino acids. Germline loops: CDR1 SGHVS, CDR2 FQNEAQ. CDR3 loop: CASSFTGLDRGNYGYTF. Written as DNA, the CDR3 is TGTGCCAGCAGCTTTACAGGGCTGGACAGGGGCAACTATGGCTACACCTTC.

The chain couples TRBV7-9 to TRBJ2-2; 12 bases are a match to TRBD1. Germline V gives CDR1 SEHNR, CDR2 FQNEAQ (reference sequence). CDR3 length: 18 residues. V was clipped by 4 bases and J by 5 bases; unmatched bases: 11. CDR3 residues: CASSSPTGTGGATGELFF. CDR3 DNA sequence: TGTGCCAGCAGCTCGCCGACTGGGACAGGGGGCGCGACCGGGGAGCTGTTTTTT.

The V call is TRBV14, the J call TRBJ1-2, with D possibly TRBD1 on 6 matching bases. The CDR3 totals 13 residues. Trimming shortened V by 4 bases and J by 8 bases, and 14 bases separated the two germline ends. Germline V gene data show CDR1 as SGHDN and CDR2 as FVKESK. CDR3 coding DNA: TGTGCCAGCAGCCCCCGGGGGGCTTGGGGCTACACCTTC. Translated, it gives CASSPRGAWGYTF.

This chain uses TRBV9 with TRBJ2-7; perhaps TRBD2 as D (8 bases). V lost 4 bases to trimming and J lost 3 bases, with 23 bases between them. Germline V gene data show CDR1 as SGDLS and CDR2 as YYNGEE. This CDR3 comprises 17 residues. This CDR3 reads CASSLRDRRAGVYEQYF. In DNA, the CDR3 is TGTGCCAGCAGCCTCCGGGACAGAAGAGCGGGAGTCTACGAGCAGTACTTC.